The clone carrying this TCR beta chain occurred many times. Its antigen remains unidentified. CDR3 length: 14 residues. CDR1 is DFQATT and CDR2 is SNEGSKA in the germline V gene (reference sequence). Trimming removed 3 bases at V and 0 bases at J, with 9 bases between. The data are from a study of early T cells in non-severe SARS-CoV-2 infection. The study, taken as a whole, reports: Private and CD4 specificities were missed by VDJdb matching, which favored anti-spike CD8 responses.

TCRdb independently ran MiXCR on the 5' RACE reads; one entry per CDR3 protein. The top ten clones hold under 8% of a sample with 65,000 to 90,000 distinct CDR3 sequences, about 12% of them seen once. The clonotype was recovered from an adult who was a healthcare worker with PCR-confirmed SARS-CoV-2 infection or an uninfected control (not recorded which). Source material: whole blood. The rearrangement links TRBV20-1 to TRBJ2-1, with D tentatively TRBD2 (5 bases). The CDR3 loop is CSARDSYSYNEQFF. The CDR3 DNA sequence: TGCAGTGCTAGGGACTCATACTCCTACAATGAGCAGTTCTTC.